These T cell receptor beta chains were read from a single sample in a study of OX40 agonist ivuxolimab in advanced cancers. Measured with immunoSEQ multiplex PCR; TCRdb has only the in-frame clones, and not every one. The sample consists of approximately 30,000 clones, 81% of them appearing once. The input for sequencing was CD4+ or CD8+ T cells sorted from blood, taken in a trial of the OX40 agonist ivuxolimab. These receptors all come from an adult with an advanced solid tumor such as melanoma, head and neck, liver or kidney cancer. Both conserved end residues are part of each CDR3. D genes are given only for firm matches. Expanded clones are given a class, and other clones once, few, many or no size at all.

NA	TRBV5-4	TRBJ2-2	NA	CASSLDAGTSTGELFF	TGTGCCAGCAGCTTAGATGCAGGGACGAGCACCGGGGAGCTGTTTTTT
few	TRBV27	TRBJ1-1	NA	CASRWDLNTEAFF	TGTGCCAGCAGATGGGATTTGAACACTGAAGCTTTCTTT
few	TRBV18	TRBJ2-5	TRBD1	CASSLNRWDREETQYF	TGTGCCAGCTCACTTAATCGGTGGGACAGGGAAGAGACCCAGTACTTC
NA	TRBV10-3	TRBJ2-3	NA	CAISGGAGDTQYF	TGTGCCATCAGTGGGGGGGCCGGAGATACGCAGTATTTT
NA	TRBV15	TRBJ2-7	NA	CATSRAAGAAYEQYF	TGTGCCACCAGCAGGGCGGCAGGGGCGGCCTACGAGCAGTACTTC
once	TRBV7-9	TRBJ2-1	NA	CASSPSGQFNEQFF	TGTGCCAGCAGCCCGTCGGGGCAATTCAATGAGCAGTTCTTC
NA	TRBV5-4	TRBJ2-7	NA	CASSLGLGSSEQYF	TGTGCCAGCAGCTTGGGACTAGGCAGCTCCGAGCAGTACTTC
few	TRBV5-5	TRBJ1-2	NA	CASSLVQKNYGYTF	TGTGCCAGCAGCTTGGTTCAGAAAAACTATGGCTACACCTTC
NA	TRBV5-6	TRBJ1-2	NA	CASSLVGYNYGYTF	TGTGCCAGCAGCTTGGTTGGGTATAACTATGGCTACACCTTC
NA	TRBV6-5	TRBJ1-1	NA	CASSYSWGSTEAFF	TGTGCCAGCAGTTACTCGTGGGGGTCCACTGAAGCTTTCTTT
NA	TRBV7-2	TRBJ2-3	TRBD2	CASSLMRGGTDTQYF	TGTGCCAGCAGCTTAATGCGGGGGGGCACAGATACGCAGTATTTT
NA	TRBV11-2	TRBJ1-6	NA	CASSLVGRDILDNSPLHF	TGTGCCAGCAGCTTAGTGGGCAGGGATATACTTGATAATTCACCCCTCCACTTT
NA	TRBV7-9	TRBJ1-6	NA	CASSLGRVGSYNSPLHF	TGTGCCAGCAGCTTAGGCAGGGTAGGGTCCTATAATTCACCCCTCCACTTT
NA	TRBV5-1	TRBJ2-1	TRBD2	CASRTGTSGYNEQFF	TGCGCCAGCAGAACCGGGACTAGCGGGTACAATGAGCAGTTCTTC
NA	TRBV5-4	TRBJ2-2	NA	CASSFETPPGELFF	TGTGCCAGCAGCTTCGAGACACCCCCCGGGGAGCTGTTTTTT
NA	TRBV18	TRBJ1-1	NA	CASSPDINTEAFF	TGTGCCAGCTCACCCGATATAAACACTGAAGCTTTCTTT
NA	TRBV5-1	TRBJ2-3	NA	CASSLAGRSTDTQYF	TGCGCCAGCAGCTTGGCTGGCAGAAGCACAGATACGCAGTATTTT
NA	TRBV6-6	TRBJ1-2	NA	CASSYTPPGNYGYTF	TGTGCCAGCAGTTACACCCCCCCGGGGAACTATGGCTACACCTTC
NA	TRBV5-1	TRBJ2-5	NA	CASRLDQETQYF	TGCGCCAGCAGACTGGACCAAGAGACCCAGTACTTC
NA	TRBV7-2	TRBJ1-2	NA	CASSLQGPYGYTF	TGTGCCAGCAGCCTACAGGGACCCTATGGCTACACCTTC
NA	TRBV10-3	TRBJ1-1	TRBD1	CAISEDRGLTEAFF	TGTGCCATCAGTGAAGACAGGGGGCTCACTGAAGCTTTCTTT
NA	TRBV20-1	TRBJ2-3	NA	CSAGRQYF	TGCAGTGCCGGCCGCCAGTATTTT
NA	TRBV5-6	TRBJ2-5	TRBD1	CASRRTGEQETQYF	TGTGCCAGCAGAAGGACAGGGGAACAAGAGACCCAGTACTTC